This is a list of T cell receptor beta chains from one sample in a study of shared clonotypes between healthy human individuals. The data were produced by immunoSEQ multiplex PCR, yet TCRdb's version contains in-frame clones alone and is incomplete. This table has millions of clones, 85% to 95% appearing once. The sequenced material came from naive CD4+ T cells sorted from blood. Source of these receptors: a young man in good health. The CDR3 runs from the conserved cysteine through the conserved F or W. The order of the fields is D gene, V gene, J gene, clone size, CDR3 protein, CDR3 DNA. The D gene is left open where the match is weak. The listing skips clone size in some rows; elsewhere it reads once, few, many or a size class.

>NA|TRBV7-9|TRBJ1-5|NA
CASSQEINQPQHF
TGTGCCAGCAGCCAGGAGATCAATCAGCCCCAGCATTTT
>NA|TRBV5-1|TRBJ1-2|NA
CASSLGPDYGYTF
TGCGCCAGCAGCTTGGGCCCGGACTATGGCTACACCTTC
>TRBD1|TRBV7-2|TRBJ1-3|NA
CASSSQGAPTRSGNTIYF
TGTGCCAGCAGCTCCCAGGGGGCTCCAACCCGCTCTGGAAACACCATATATTTT
>TRBD1|TRBV5-6|TRBJ2-4|NA
CASSYGTDKNIQYF
TGTGCCAGCAGCTACGGGACAGATAAAAACATTCAGTACTTC
>NA|TRBV27|TRBJ2-7|NA
CASSLDSFSSYEQYF
TGTGCCAGCAGTTTAGATAGCTTCAGCTCCTACGAGCAGTACTTC
>NA|TRBV20-1|TRBJ1-4|once
CSAPVGEKLFF
TGCAGTGCCCCCGTGGGAGAAAAACTGTTTTTT
>TRBD1|TRBV15|TRBJ2-3|NA
CATRDRRVGTDTQYF
TGTGCCACAAGGGACAGGCGGGTGGGCACAGATACGCAGTATTTT
>NA|TRBV18|TRBJ2-7|NA
CASSPPGTAYEQYF
TGTGCCAGCTCACCCCCAGGAACAGCCTACGAGCAGTACTTC
>NA|TRBV2|TRBJ2-1|NA
CASLDRSSYNEQFF
TGTGCCAGCCTCGACAGGAGCTCCTACAATGAGCAGTTCTTC
>TRBD1|TRBV30|TRBJ2-1|NA
CACRLGQGYNEQFF
TGTGCCTGCCGTCTGGGACAGGGTTACAATGAGCAGTTCTTC
>TRBD1|TRBV7-6|TRBJ2-2|NA
CASSLSWRDRSFPTGELFF
TGTGCCAGCAGCTTAAGCTGGCGGGACAGGAGCTTCCCCACCGGGGAGCTGTTTTTT
>NA|TRBV10-3|TRBJ1-1|NA
CAISESRVRNTEAFF
TGTGCCATCAGTGAGTCTCGGGTTCGGAACACTGAAGCTTTCTTT
>NA|TRBV5-4|TRBJ2-3|NA
CASSSPPGASTDTQYF
TGTGCCAGCAGCTCCCCCCCGGGGGCTAGCACAGATACGCAGTATTTT
>NA|TRBV5-1|TRBJ1-1|NA
CASSPPTGDGAEAFF
TGCGCCAGCAGCCCTCCTACAGGTGATGGCGCTGAAGCTTTCTTT
>NA|TRBV6-1|TRBJ1-2|NA
CASRESQVPPFGYTF
TGTGCCAGCAGGGAGTCACAGGTTCCCCCTTTTGGCTACACCTTC
>NA|TRBV30|TRBJ1-2|NA
CAWSVGPYGYTF
TGTGCCTGGAGTGTAGGTCCCTATGGCTACACCTTC
>NA|TRBV28|TRBJ2-7|NA
CASSLGGRNLYEQYF
TGTGCCAGCAGTTTGGGGGGACGGAATCTCTACGAGCAGTACTTC
>NA|TRBV28|TRBJ2-3|NA
CASVGSYLGSTDTQYF
TGTGCCAGCGTTGGGTCTTATTTGGGTAGTACAGATACGCAGTATTTT
>TRBD1|TRBV28|TRBJ1-1|NA
CASSLGQEVSEAFF
TGTGCCAGCAGTTTGGGACAGGAAGTTTCTGAAGCTTTCTTT
>TRBD1|TRBV6-1|TRBJ2-1|NA
CASSEAWRHGTGRLDEQFF
TGTGCCAGCAGTGAAGCGTGGCGACACGGGACAGGGAGATTGGATGAGCAGTTCTTC
>TRBD2|TRBV6-5|TRBJ2-7|NA
CASSSAGRAREQYF
TGTGCCAGCAGTTCGGCGGGGAGGGCAAGGGAGCAGTACTTC